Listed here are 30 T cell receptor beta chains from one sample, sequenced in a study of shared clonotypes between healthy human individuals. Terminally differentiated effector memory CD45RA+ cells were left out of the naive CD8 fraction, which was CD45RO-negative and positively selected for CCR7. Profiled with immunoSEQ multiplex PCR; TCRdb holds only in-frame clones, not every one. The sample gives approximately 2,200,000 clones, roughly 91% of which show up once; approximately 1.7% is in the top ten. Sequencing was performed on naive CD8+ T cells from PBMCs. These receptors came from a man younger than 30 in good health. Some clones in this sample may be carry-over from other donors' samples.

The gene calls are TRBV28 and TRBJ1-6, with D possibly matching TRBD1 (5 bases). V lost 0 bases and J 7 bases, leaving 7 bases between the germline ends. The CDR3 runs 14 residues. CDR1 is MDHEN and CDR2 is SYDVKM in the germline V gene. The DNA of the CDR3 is TGTGCCAGCAGTTTATGGACAGCGAATTCACCCCTCCACTTT. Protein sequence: CASSLWTANSPLHF.

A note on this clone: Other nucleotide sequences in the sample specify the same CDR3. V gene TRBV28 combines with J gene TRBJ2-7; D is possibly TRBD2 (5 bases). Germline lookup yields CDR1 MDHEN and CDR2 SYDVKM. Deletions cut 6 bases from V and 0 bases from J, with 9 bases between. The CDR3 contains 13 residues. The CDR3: CASSPRGSYEQYF. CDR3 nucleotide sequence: TGTGCCAGCAGCCCTCGGGGCTCCTACGAGCAGTACTTC.

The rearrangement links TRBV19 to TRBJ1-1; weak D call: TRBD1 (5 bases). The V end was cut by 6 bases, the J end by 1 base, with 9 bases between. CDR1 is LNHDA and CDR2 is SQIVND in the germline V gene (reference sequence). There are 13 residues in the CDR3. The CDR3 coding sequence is TGTGCCAGTAGGATGACAGAGAACACTGAAGCTTTCTTT. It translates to CASRMTENTEAFF.

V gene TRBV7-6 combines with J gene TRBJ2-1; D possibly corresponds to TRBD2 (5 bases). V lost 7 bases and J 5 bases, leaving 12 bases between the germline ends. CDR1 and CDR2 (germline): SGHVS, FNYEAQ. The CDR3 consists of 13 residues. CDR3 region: CASTLWTHNEQFF. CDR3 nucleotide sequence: TGTGCCAGCACCCTGTGGACTCACAATGAGCAGTTCTTC.

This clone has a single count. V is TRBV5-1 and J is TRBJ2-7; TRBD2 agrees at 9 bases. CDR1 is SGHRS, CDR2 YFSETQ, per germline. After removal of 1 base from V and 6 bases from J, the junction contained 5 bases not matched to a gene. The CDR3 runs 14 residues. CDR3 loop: CASSLRSGRTEQYF. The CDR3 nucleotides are TGCGCCAGCAGCTTGCGTAGCGGGAGAACCGAGCAGTACTTC.

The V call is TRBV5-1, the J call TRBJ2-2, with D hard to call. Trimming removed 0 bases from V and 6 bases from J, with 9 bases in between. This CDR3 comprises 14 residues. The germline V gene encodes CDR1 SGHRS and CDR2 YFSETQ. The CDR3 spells CASSLEGVPGELFF. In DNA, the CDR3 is TGCGCCAGCAGCTTGGAAGGTGTACCCGGGGAGCTGTTTTTT.

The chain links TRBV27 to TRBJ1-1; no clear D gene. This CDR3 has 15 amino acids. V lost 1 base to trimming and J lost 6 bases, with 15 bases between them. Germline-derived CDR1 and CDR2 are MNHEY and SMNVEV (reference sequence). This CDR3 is CASSLWGGRNPEAFF. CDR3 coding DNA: TGTGCCAGCAGTTTATGGGGTGGGCGAAACCCTGAAGCTTTCTTT.

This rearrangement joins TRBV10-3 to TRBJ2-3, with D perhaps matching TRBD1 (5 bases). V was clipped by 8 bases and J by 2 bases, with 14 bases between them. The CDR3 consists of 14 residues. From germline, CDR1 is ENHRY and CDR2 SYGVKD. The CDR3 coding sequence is TGTGCCATCGGGGCAGGGCGCACCACAGATACGCAGTATTTT. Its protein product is CAIGAGRTTDTQYF.

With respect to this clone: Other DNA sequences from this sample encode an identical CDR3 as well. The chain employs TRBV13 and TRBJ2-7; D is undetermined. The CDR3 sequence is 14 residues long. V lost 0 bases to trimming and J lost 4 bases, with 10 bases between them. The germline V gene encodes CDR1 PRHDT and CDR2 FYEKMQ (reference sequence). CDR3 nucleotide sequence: TGTGCCAGCAGCTTAGGCGATAGCTCATACGAGCAGTACTTC. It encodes CASSLGDSSYEQYF. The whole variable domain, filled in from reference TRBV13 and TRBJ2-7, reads AAGVIQSPRHLIKEKRETATLKCYPIPRHDTVYWYQQGPGQDPQFLISFYEKMQSDKGSIPDRFSAQQFSDYHSELNMSSLELGDSALYFCASSLGDSSYEQYFGPGTRLTVT.

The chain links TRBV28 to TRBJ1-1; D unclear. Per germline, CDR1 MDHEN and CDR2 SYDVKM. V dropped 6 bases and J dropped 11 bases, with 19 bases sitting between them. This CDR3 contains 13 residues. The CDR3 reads CASSLGRSKGAFF. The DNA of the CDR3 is TGTGCCAGCAGCCTTGGGAGGTCGAAAGGCGCTTTCTTT.

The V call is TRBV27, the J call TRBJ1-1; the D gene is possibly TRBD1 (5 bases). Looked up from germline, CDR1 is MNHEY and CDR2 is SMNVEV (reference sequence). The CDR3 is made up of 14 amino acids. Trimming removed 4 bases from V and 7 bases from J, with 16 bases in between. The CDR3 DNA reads TGTGCCAGCAGTTGGGGCCCCAGGGCCGGTGAAGCTTTCTTT. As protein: CASSWGPRAGEAFF.

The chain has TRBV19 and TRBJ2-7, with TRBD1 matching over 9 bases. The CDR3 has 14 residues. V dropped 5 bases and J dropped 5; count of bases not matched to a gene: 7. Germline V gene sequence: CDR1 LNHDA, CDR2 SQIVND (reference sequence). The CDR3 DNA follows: TGTGCCAGTAGTGCACAGGGGGCCCCGAACGAGCAGTACTTC. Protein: CASSAQGAPNEQYF.

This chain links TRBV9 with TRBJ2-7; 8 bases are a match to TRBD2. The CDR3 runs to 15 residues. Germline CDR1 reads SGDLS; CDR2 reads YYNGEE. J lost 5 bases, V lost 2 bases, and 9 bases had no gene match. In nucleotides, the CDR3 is TGTGCCAGCAGCGTGGCTAGCGGGTCTAGGAACGAGCAGTACTTC. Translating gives CASSVASGSRNEQYF.

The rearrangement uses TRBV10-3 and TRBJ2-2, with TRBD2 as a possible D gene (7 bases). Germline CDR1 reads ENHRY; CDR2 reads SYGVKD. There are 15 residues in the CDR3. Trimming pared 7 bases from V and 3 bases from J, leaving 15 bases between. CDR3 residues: CAIMRGGKDTGELFF. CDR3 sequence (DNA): TGTGCCATCATGAGGGGGGGAAAGGACACCGGGGAGCTGTTTTTT.

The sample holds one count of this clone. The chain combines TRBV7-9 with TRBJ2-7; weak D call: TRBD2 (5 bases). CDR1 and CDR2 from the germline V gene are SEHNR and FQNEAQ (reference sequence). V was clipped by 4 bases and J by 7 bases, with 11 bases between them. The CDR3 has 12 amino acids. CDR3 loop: CASSSGKWEQYF. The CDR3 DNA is TGTGCCAGCAGCTCCGGGAAATGGGAGCAGTACTTC.

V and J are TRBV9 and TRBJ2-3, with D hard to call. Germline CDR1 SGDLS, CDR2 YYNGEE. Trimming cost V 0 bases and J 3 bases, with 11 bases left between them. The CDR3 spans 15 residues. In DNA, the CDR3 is TGTGCCAGCAGCGTAGCGACATCCCTAACAGATACGCAGTATTTT. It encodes CASSVATSLTDTQYF.

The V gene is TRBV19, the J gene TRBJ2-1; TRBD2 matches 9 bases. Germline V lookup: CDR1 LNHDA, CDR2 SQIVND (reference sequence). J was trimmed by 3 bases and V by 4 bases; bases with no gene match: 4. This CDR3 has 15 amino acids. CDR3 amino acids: CASSTLAGSYNEQFF. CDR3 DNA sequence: TGTGCCAGTAGTACACTAGCGGGTAGCTACAATGAGCAGTTCTTC.

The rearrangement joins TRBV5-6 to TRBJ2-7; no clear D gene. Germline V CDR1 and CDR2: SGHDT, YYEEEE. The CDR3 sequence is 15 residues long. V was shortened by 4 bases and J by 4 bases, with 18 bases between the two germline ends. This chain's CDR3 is CASSPGPGPGYEQYF. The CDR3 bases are TGTGCCAGCAGCCCCGGACCAGGCCCCGGGTACGAGCAGTACTTC.

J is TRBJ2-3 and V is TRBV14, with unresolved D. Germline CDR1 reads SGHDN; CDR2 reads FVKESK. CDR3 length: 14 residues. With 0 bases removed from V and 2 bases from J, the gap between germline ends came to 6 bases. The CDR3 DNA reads TGTGCCAGCAGCCAAGAGGGCGACACAGATACGCAGTATTTT. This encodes CASSQEGDTDTQYF. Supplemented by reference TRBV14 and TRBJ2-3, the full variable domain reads EAGVTQFPSHSVIEKGQTVTLRCDPISGHDNLYWYRRVMGKEIKFLLHFVKESKQDESGMPNNRFLAERTGGTYSTLKVQPAELEDSGVYFCASSQEGDTDTQYFGPGTRLTVL.

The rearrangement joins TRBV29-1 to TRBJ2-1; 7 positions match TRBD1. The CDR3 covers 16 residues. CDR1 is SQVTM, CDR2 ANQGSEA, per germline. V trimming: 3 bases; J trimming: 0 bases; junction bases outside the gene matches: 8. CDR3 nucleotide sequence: TGCAGCGTTGACCGGCAGGGGGTGAGCTCCTACAATGAGCAGTTCTTC. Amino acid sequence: CSVDRQGVSSYNEQFF.

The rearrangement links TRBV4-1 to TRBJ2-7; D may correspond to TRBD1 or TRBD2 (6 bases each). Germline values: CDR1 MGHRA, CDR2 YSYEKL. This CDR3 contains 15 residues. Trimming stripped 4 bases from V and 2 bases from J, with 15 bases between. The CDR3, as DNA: TGCGCCAGCAGCCTCCTGGGGGGCCCGACCTACGAGCAGTACTTC. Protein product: CASSLLGGPTYEQYF.

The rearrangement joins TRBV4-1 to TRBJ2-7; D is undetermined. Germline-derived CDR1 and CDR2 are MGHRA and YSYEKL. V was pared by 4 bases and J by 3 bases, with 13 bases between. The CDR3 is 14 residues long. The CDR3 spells CASSPQDGIYEQYF. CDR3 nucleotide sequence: TGCGCCAGCAGCCCGCAGGACGGAATCTACGAGCAGTACTTC.

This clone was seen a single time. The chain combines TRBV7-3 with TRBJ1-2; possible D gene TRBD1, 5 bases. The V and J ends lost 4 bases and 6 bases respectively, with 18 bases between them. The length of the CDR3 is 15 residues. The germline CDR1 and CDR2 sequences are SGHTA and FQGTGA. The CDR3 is CASSSLPGDLHGYTF. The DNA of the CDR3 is TGTGCCAGCAGCTCACTCCCGGGGGATCTCCATGGCTACACCTTC. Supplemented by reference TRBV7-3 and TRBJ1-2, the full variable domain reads GAGVSQTPSNKVTEKGKYVELRCDPISGHTALYWYRQSLGQGPEFLIYFQGTGAADDSGLPNDRFFAVRPEGSVSTLKIQRTERGDSAVYLCASSSLPGDLHGYTFGSGTRLTVV.

In nucleotides, the CDR3 is TGTGCCAGCAGCTTGCGACTGCAAGAGACCCAGTACTTC. This encodes CASSLRLQETQYF. The chain employs TRBV5-6 and TRBJ2-5; D remains unclear. The CDR3 runs 13 residues. V was clipped by 1 base and J by 2 bases, with 6 bases between them. Germline assignment: CDR1 SGHDT and CDR2 YYEEEE.

In nucleotides, the CDR3 is TGTGCCAGCAGTGAATTAGGACAAACGGTGTGGTACAATGAGCAGTTCTTC. It encodes CASSELGQTVWYNEQFF. The chain has TRBV6-1 and TRBJ2-1, with a weak D call TRBD1 (5 bases). CDR3 size: 17 residues. V lost 2 bases and J lost 4, with 18 bases in between. Germline CDR1 reads MNHNS; CDR2 reads SASEGT.

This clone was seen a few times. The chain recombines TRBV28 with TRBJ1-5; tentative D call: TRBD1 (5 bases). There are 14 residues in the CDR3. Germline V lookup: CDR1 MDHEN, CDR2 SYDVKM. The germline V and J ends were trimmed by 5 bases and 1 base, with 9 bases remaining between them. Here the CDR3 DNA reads TGTGCCAGCAGTCCCCGGGACAGCAATCAGCCCCAGCATTTT. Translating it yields CASSPRDSNQPQHF.

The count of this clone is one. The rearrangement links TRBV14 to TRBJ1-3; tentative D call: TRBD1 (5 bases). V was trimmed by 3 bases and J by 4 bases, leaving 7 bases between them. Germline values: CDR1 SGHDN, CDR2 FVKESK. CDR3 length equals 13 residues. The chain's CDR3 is CASSHRVGNTIYF. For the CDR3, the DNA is TGTGCCAGCAGCCACAGGGTGGGAAACACCATATATTTT.

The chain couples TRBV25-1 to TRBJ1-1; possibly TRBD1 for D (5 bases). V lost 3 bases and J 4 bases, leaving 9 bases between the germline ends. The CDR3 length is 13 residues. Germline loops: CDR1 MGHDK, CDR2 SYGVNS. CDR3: CASSDGGITEAFF. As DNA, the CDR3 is TGTGCCAGCAGTGATGGGGGGATCACTGAAGCTTTCTTT.

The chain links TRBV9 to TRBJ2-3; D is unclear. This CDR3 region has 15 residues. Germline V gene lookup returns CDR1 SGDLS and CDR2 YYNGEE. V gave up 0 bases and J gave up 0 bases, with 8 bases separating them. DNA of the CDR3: TGTGCCAGCAGCGTAGCGCTACCCAGCACAGATACGCAGTATTTT. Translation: CASSVALPSTDTQYF.

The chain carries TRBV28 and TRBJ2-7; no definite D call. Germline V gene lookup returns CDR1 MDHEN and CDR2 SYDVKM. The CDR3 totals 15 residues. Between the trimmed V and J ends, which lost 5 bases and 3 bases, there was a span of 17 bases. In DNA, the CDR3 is TGTGCCAGCAGTCACCAGGACGGAAGTCTCTACGAGCAGTACTTC. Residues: CASSHQDGSLYEQYF.